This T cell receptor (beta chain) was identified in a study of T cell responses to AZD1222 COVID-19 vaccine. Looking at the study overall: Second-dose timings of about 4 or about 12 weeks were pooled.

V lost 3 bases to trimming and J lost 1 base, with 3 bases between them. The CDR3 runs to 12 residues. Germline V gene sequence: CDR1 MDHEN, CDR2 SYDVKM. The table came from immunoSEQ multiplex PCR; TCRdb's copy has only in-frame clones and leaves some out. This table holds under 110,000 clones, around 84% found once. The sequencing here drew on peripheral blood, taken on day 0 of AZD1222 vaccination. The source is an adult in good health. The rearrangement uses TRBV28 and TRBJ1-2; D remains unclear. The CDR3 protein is CASSLGNYGYTF. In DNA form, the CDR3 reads TGTGCCAGCAGTTTGGGTAACTATGGCTACACCTTC.